The 30 T cell receptor beta chains in this list originate from one sample, sequenced in a study of cytomegalovirus exposure and HLA in healthy donors. The PCR used 60 Vbeta and 13 Jbeta primers. Assay used: immunoSEQ multiplex PCR; TCRdb lists only in-frame clones, some missing. Reported are approximately 130,000 clones; the ten largest clones contain 1.5% to 2.5%. Sequencing used PBMCs. These receptors were obtained from a woman aged 55-75 years in good health and CMV-seronegative.

The V and J genes are TRBV2 and TRBJ1-2; 8 bases fit TRBD1. With 8 bases clipped from V and 2 bases from J, the junction kept 4 bases outside the gene matches. The CDR3 is made up of 13 amino acids. Germline V CDR1 and CDR2: SNHLY, FYNNEI. CDR3 region: CASQDRANYGYTF. CDR3 nucleotides: TGTGCCAGCCAGGACAGGGCCAACTATGGCTACACCTTC.

The CDR3 reads CASHDPGTSYGYTF. The CDR3 nucleotides read TGCGCCAGCCACGACCCCGGGACATCCTATGGCTACACCTTC. The V and J genes are TRBV5-1 and TRBJ1-2; D may be TRBD1 (6 bases). Germline assignment: CDR1 SGHRS and CDR2 YFSETQ. The CDR3 loop spans 14 amino acids. Trimming removed 7 bases at V and 4 bases at J, with 17 bases between.

The chain has TRBV28 and TRBJ1-1, with D possibly TRBD1 on 6 matching bases. The CDR3 covers 13 residues. V was clipped by 6 bases and J by 4 bases, with 12 bases between them. The V gene's germline CDR1 is MDHEN and CDR2 SYDVKM. The CDR3 bases are TGTGCCAGCAGGGCCACAGGGCCCACTGAAGCTTTCTTT. Its protein is CASRATGPTEAFF.

This rearrangement joins TRBV14 to TRBJ2-2; D is unclear. In germline, CDR1 is SGHDN, CDR2 FVKESK. This CDR3 has 13 residues. Trimming removed 2 bases from V and 2 bases from J, with 3 bases in between. Written as DNA, the CDR3 is TGTGCCAGCAGCCAACTTAACACCGGGGAGCTGTTTTTT. Protein product: CASSQLNTGELFF.

The gene calls are TRBV4-2 and TRBJ2-5, with 9 bases that match TRBD2. Germline assignment: CDR1 LGHNA and CDR2 YNFKEQ. The J segment lost 2 bases and the V segment lost 4 bases, leaving 11 bases of the junction unmatched. The CDR3 length is 17 residues. The CDR3 loop reads CASSPGTASGVQETQYF. In nucleotides, the CDR3 is TGTGCCAGCAGCCCCGGAACGGCTAGCGGGGTACAAGAGACCCAGTACTTC.

The chain is built from TRBV6-5 and TRBJ1-1, with TRBD1 matching over 8 bases. In germline, CDR1 is MNHEY, CDR2 SVGAGI. Germline trimming cut 5 bases from V and 4 bases from J; bases unmatched to any gene: 6. The CDR3 consists of 14 residues. For the CDR3, the DNA is TGTGCCAGCAGTACGGACAGGGTGGGCACTGAAGCTTTCTTT. Protein: CASSTDRVGTEAFF.

V and J are TRBV19 and TRBJ1-2; maybe TRBD1 (5 bases). The length of the CDR3 is 14 residues. The germline CDR1 and CDR2 sequences are LNHDA and SQIVND (reference sequence). V was cut by 3 bases and J by 7 bases, with 15 bases left in between. CDR3 sequence (DNA): TGTGCCAGTAGTATCTATGCGGAACAGGCTGGCTACACCTTC. Its protein product is CASSIYAEQAGYTF.

The V and J genes are TRBV28 and TRBJ2-7; D is perhaps TRBD2 (5 bases). Trimming left V 6 bases short and J 5 bases short, with 20 bases between. The V gene's germline CDR1 is MDHEN and CDR2 SYDVKM. This CDR3 contains 15 residues. Here the CDR3 reads CASRPAGQSAHEQYF. CDR3 DNA sequence: TGTGCCAGCAGGCCCGCGGGCCAGAGTGCCCACGAGCAGTACTTC.

The chain combines TRBV6-5 with TRBJ2-7, with 7 nucleotides matching TRBD1. Unmatched junction bases numbered 6, after V lost 7 bases and J lost 0 bases. The CDR3 runs 14 residues. The germline V gene encodes CDR1 MNHEY and CDR2 SVGAGI. The CDR3 reads CASNPRDSSYEQYF. In DNA, the CDR3 is TGTGCCAGCAACCCCAGGGACAGCTCCTACGAGCAGTACTTC.

V gene TRBV7-8 combines with J gene TRBJ2-7, with D possibly being TRBD2 (6 bases). V shed 2 bases and J shed 0 bases, with 11 bases lying between them. In germline, CDR1 is SGHVS, CDR2 FQNEAQ. The CDR3 consists of 15 residues. This CDR3 reads CASSLIGGPSYEQYF. The CDR3 nucleotides are TGTGCCAGCAGCTTAATCGGGGGACCCTCCTACGAGCAGTACTTC.

The rearrangement links TRBV4-1 to TRBJ1-1; 8 bases are a match to TRBD1. The CDR3 is made up of 13 amino acids. Germline V gene data show CDR1 as MGHRA and CDR2 as YSYEKL. Losses at the gene ends were 1 base for V and 7 bases for J; bases not matched to a gene: 2. This CDR3 is CASSQAGGYEAFF. The CDR3 DNA follows: TGCGCCAGCAGCCAAGCAGGGGGCTATGAAGCTTTCTTT.

V and J are TRBV28 and TRBJ1-4; D gene uncertain. Trimming stripped 10 bases from V and 5 bases from J, with 17 bases between. Germline V gene data show CDR1 as MDHEN and CDR2 as SYDVKM. CDR3 length: 14 residues. The CDR3 spells CAIKLPQENEKLFF. Written as DNA, the CDR3 is TGTGCCATTAAGTTACCGCAGGAAAATGAAAAACTGTTTTTT.

The V gene is TRBV7-6, the J gene TRBJ2-2; TRBD2 aligns across 8 bases. CDR1 is SGHVS, CDR2 FNYEAQ, per germline. The CDR3 consists of 14 residues. The trim removed 1 base at V and 6 bases at J, leaving 1 base unmatched. The CDR3 DNA sequence: TGTGCCAGCAGCTTAGGGCGGGAGGCCGGGGAGCTGTTTTTT. Its protein is CASSLGREAGELFF.

The J gene is TRBJ1-5, the V gene TRBV4-1; D remains ambiguous. V lost 2 bases, J lost 3 bases, and 17 bases lay in between. The CDR3 spans 17 residues. Germline V CDR1 and CDR2: MGHRA, YSYEKL. The CDR3 DNA is TGCGCCAGCAGCCAAAGCTCACTCGTAAGATCCAATCAGCCCCAGCATTTT. It yields the protein CASSQSSLVRSNQPQHF.

The rearrangement uses TRBV14 and TRBJ2-7; D is possibly TRBD2 (6 bases). The CDR3 sequence is 16 residues long. The germline V gene has CDR1 SGHDN and CDR2 FVKESK. The germline V and J ends were trimmed by 1 base and 2 bases, with 15 bases remaining between them. CDR3 region: CASSQVLHGSPYEQYF. Here the CDR3 DNA reads TGTGCCAGCAGCCAAGTTTTGCACGGGAGCCCCTACGAGCAGTACTTC.

The rearrangement joins TRBV6-1 to TRBJ1-2, with D perhaps matching TRBD1 (6 bases). V lost 4 bases and J 2 bases, leaving 8 bases between the germline ends. Germline CDR1 MNHNS, CDR2 SASEGT. This CDR3 comprises 13 residues. For the CDR3, the DNA is TGTGCCAGCAGTGTCGGACAGAACTATGGCTACACCTTC. Residues: CASSVGQNYGYTF.

The chain recombines TRBV2 with TRBJ1-1, with D possibly being TRBD1 (5 bases). V gave up 10 bases and J gave up 4 bases, with 16 bases separating them. CDR3 size: 13 residues. CDR1 is SNHLY and CDR2 is FYNNEI in the germline V gene. Written as DNA, the CDR3 is TGTGCCAAGCAGCTGGGGGGGGGCACTGAAGCTTTCTTT. It specifies CAKQLGGGTEAFF.

Details on this clone: The junction departs from germline at one end; a sequencing error may be responsible. This chain joins TRBV29-1 and TRBJ2-1; 7 bases align to TRBD1. Per germline, CDR1 SQVTM and CDR2 ANQGSEA. The CDR3 totals 14 residues. The CDR3 region has the DNA TGCATCGTTGACGGACAGGCGGATTACAATGAGCAGTTCTTC. It codes for CIVDGQADYNEQFF.

The chain has TRBV18 and TRBJ2-1; D remains unclear. Germline V gives CDR1 KGHSH, CDR2 LQKENI. Trimming removed 0 bases at V and 3 bases at J, with 6 bases between. The CDR3 extends over 14 amino acids. The CDR3 bases are TGTGCCAGCTCACCACCCACTGACTACAATGAGCAGTTCTTC. Protein: CASSPPTDYNEQFF.

The V and J genes are TRBV10-1 and TRBJ2-3; D unclear. The V and J ends lost 3 bases and 1 base respectively, with 11 bases between them. CDR1 and CDR2 (germline): WNHNN, SYGVQD (reference sequence). The CDR3 is 15 amino acids. Here the CDR3 reads CASSDGLAGTDTQYF. CDR3 DNA: TGCGCCAGCAGTGACGGATTGGCGGGCACAGATACGCAGTATTTT.

The chain links TRBV9 to TRBJ2-1; 7 positions match TRBD2. CDR1 and CDR2 (germline): SGDLS, YYNGEE. With 0 bases clipped from V and 6 bases from J, the junction kept 9 bases outside the gene matches. This CDR3 has 16 residues. CDR3 sequence: CASSVAWEREANEQFF. In DNA, the CDR3 is TGTGCCAGCAGCGTAGCTTGGGAACGGGAGGCCAATGAGCAGTTCTTC.

About this clone: Relative to the germline gene, one junction end is altered; a read error may explain this. CDR3 sequence reads: CASREGGSKYF. CDR3 coding DNA: TGTGCCAGCAGGGAAGGGGGCTCGAAGTACTTC. The chain has TRBV2 and TRBJ2-7; 7 bases agree with TRBD1. Germline V gene lookup returns CDR1 SNHLY and CDR2 FYNNEI. The CDR3 runs to 11 residues.

J is TRBJ2-3 and V is TRBV7-3, with D uncertain. With 5 bases removed from V and 0 bases from J, the gap between germline ends came to 15 bases. The V gene's germline CDR1 is SGHTA and CDR2 FQGTGA. The CDR3 has 16 amino acids. In nucleotides, the CDR3 is TGTGCCAGCAGCCTCGCGAGTCGGTCTAGCACAGATACGCAGTATTTT. This gives the protein CASSLASRSSTDTQYF.

The CDR3, as DNA: TGTGCCAGCAGTTTTCGCGATTCGGGGGGAGCTTTCTTT. It encodes CASSFRDSGGAFF. This sequence joins TRBV28 and TRBJ1-1; a weak D match, TRBD1 (5 bases). The length of the CDR3 is 13 residues. Germline CDR1 is MDHEN and CDR2 is SYDVKM. V was shortened by 3 bases and J by 10 bases, with 15 bases between the two germline ends.

The chain has TRBV5-1 and TRBJ1-2; D gene ambiguous. The germline V gene has CDR1 SGHRS and CDR2 YFSETQ. There are 14 residues in the CDR3. Deletions cut 4 bases from V and 3 bases from J, with 13 bases between. This CDR3 is CASSLERLDYGYTF. In DNA, the CDR3 is TGCGCCAGCAGCCTCGAGAGGTTGGACTATGGCTACACCTTC. The entire variable domain, with the rest obtained from reference TRBV5-1 and TRBJ1-2, is as follows: KAGVTQTPRYLIKTRGQQVTLSCSPISGHRSVSWYQQTPGQGLQFLFEYFSETQRNKGNFPGRFSGRQFSNSRSEMNVSTLELGDSALYLCASSLERLDYGYTFGSGTRLTVV.

The V and J genes are TRBV7-8 and TRBJ1-4; maybe TRBD1 (6 bases). This CDR3 comprises 16 residues. V was pared by 5 bases and J by 3 bases, with 16 bases between. Per germline, CDR1 SGHVS and CDR2 FQNEAQ. The CDR3 DNA follows: TGTGCCAGCAGCGTAAAACAGGGTGCGCCTAATGAAAAACTGTTTTTT. This codes for CASSVKQGAPNEKLFF.

The V and J genes are TRBV28 and TRBJ1-1, with a weak D call TRBD1 (6 bases). CDR1 and CDR2 (germline): MDHEN, SYDVKM. V was trimmed by 6 bases and J by 5 bases, leaving 10 bases between them. The CDR3 is 12 amino acids. The CDR3 sequence is CASRYGTTEAFF. The CDR3, as DNA: TGTGCCAGCAGGTATGGGACAACTGAAGCTTTCTTT. Variable domain in full (rest from reference TRBV28 and TRBJ1-1): DVKVTQSSRYLVKRTGEKVFLECVQDMDHENMFWYRQDPGLGLRLIYFSYDVKMKEKGDIPEGYSVSREKKERFSLILESASTNQTSMYLCASRYGTTEAFFGQGTRLTVV.

The chain joins TRBV19 to TRBJ2-5; TRBD2 is a possible D gene (5 bases). Germline CDR1 and CDR2: LNHDA and SQIVND (reference sequence). The CDR3 contains 13 residues. V lost 1 base, J lost 3 bases, and 6 bases lay in between. The CDR3 DNA follows: TGTGCCAGTAGTATAGCCGGGGAAGAGACCCAGTACTTC. Amino acids: CASSIAGEETQYF.

The chain couples TRBV2 to TRBJ1-6; D might be TRBD1 (5 bases). Germline V lookup: CDR1 SNHLY, CDR2 FYNNEI. This CDR3 comprises 16 residues. Between the trimmed V and J ends, which lost 6 bases and 0 bases, there was a span of 12 bases. CDR3: CASRGGGSSYNSPLHF. CDR3 sequence (DNA): TGTGCCAGCAGGGGGGGAGGGAGCTCCTATAATTCACCCCTCCACTTT.

This chain joins TRBV27 and TRBJ2-7; 8 positions match TRBD1. After removal of 5 bases from V and 5 bases from J, the junction contained 8 bases not matched to a gene. Germline-derived CDR1 and CDR2 are MNHEY and SMNVEV (reference sequence). The CDR3 spans 14 residues. CDR3 protein: CASSQGARVDEQYF. The CDR3 DNA sequence: TGTGCCAGCAGTCAGGGGGCCCGGGTCGACGAGCAGTACTTC.